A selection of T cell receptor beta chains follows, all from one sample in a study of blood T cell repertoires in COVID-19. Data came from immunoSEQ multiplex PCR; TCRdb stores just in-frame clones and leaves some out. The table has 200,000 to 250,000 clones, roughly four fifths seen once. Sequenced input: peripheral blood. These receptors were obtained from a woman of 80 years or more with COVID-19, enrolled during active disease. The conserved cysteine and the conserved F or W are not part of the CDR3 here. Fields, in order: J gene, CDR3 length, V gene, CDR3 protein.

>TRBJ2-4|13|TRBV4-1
ASSQEDRVLDIQY
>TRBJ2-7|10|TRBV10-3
AISDGGYEQY
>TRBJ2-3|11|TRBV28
ASNRDSTDTQY
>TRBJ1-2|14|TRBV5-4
ASSLVPGSSNYGYT
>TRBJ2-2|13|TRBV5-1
ASTRLAGATGELF
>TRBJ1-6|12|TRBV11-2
ASRKGQNNSPLH
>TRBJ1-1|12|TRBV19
ASTFSFLNTEAF
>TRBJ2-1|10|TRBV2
ASRDRGDEQF
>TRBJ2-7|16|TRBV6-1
ASSEAMSGSWVTHEQY
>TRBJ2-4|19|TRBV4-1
ASSQTGAGGGQGLAKNIQY